This TCR beta chain comes out of a study of beta chain features in type 1 diabetes. The CDR3 spans 15 residues. The V end was cut by 5 bases, the J end by 0 bases, with 13 bases between. Germline loops: CDR1 SGHTA, CDR2 FQGTGA. It was via CD45RO/CCR7/CD25/CD127/CD95/CD27 that CD4+ naive, central memory, regulatory and stem cell-like memory cells were sorted. TCRB transcripts that were expressed got sequenced, as all of the isolated RNA had been reverse transcribed. Profiling relied on immunoSEQ multiplex PCR, and the TCRdb table lists in-frame clones only, not all of them. The sample has under 950,000 clones; about a sixth are singletons.

The clonotype comes from a woman younger than 35 in good health. Material: naive CD4+ T cells from blood. The gene calls are TRBV7-3 and TRBJ2-5, with D possibly matching TRBD2 (6 bases). This CDR3 reads CASSRSGLYQETQYF. CDR3 sequence (DNA): TGTGCCAGCAGCCGGAGCGGGCTATACCAAGAGACCCAGTACTTC. The whole variable domain, filled in from reference TRBV7-3 and TRBJ2-5, reads GAGVSQTPSNKVTEKGKYVELRCDPISGHTALYWYRQSLGQGPEFLIYFQGTGAADDSGLPNDRFFAVRPEGSVSTLKIQRTERGDSAVYLCASSRSGLYQETQYFGPGTRLLVL.